The clone carrying this T cell receptor beta chain was seen repeatedly, ten times or more. TCRdb re-called the 5' RACE reads through MiXCR, storing one row per CDR3 protein. The table includes fewer than 450,000 distinct CDR3 sequences, about 28% detected once. These data belong to a study of identical twins' blood T cells. Sequenced material: PBMCs. The receptor's source is a woman between 18 and 55 years old in good health.

The CDR3 region has the DNA TGCAGCGCCCGACAGGGAGTCTCAGCTTTCTTT. Protein: CSARQGVSAFF. The genes are TRBV29-1 and TRBJ1-1, with 7 bases identical to TRBD1. The CDR3 is 11 amino acids. Germline V lookup: CDR1 SQVTM, CDR2 ANQGSEA. The junction had 9 bases not matched to a gene; V was cut back by 7 bases and J by 10 bases.